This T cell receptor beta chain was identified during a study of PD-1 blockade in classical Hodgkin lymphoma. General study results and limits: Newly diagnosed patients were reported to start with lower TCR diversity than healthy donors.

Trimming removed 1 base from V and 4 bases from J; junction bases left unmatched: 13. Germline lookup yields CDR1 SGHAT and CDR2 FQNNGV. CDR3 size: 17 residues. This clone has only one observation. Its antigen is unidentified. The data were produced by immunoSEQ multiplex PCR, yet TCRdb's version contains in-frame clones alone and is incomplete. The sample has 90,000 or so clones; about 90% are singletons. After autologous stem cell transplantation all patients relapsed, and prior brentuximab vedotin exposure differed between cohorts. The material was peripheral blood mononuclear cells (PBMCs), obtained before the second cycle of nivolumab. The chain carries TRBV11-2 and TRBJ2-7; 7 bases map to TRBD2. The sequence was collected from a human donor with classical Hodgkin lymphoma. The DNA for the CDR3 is TGTGCCAGCAGCTTAGCAGCCCGCGGAGCGGGAAGGTACGAGCAGTACTTC. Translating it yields CASSLAARGAGRYEQYF.